These 3 T cell receptor beta chains share one sample of origin, sequenced in a study of blood T cell repertoires in COVID-19. Clones were sequenced by immunoSEQ multiplex PCR, and TCRdb holds only the in-frame ones, with some missing. Of roughly 400,000 clones in the sample, more than 70% were seen once. Material: PBMCs or T cells enriched from blood (not recorded which). These receptors all come from a woman aged 18 to 35 who had been exposed to COVID-19.

The chain is built from TRBV5-5 and TRBJ2-1, with 12 bases matching TRBD2. CDR1 is SGHKS, CDR2 YYEKEE, per germline (reference sequence). After removal of 1 base from V and 8 bases from J, the junction contained 7 bases not matched to a gene. This CDR3 contains 16 residues. CDR3 coding DNA: TGTGCCAGCAGCTTGTTCACTAGCGGGAGGATCCATGAGCAGTTCTTC. It specifies CASSLFTSGRIHEQFF.

Concerning this clone: Additional DNA sequences in this sample encode the identical CDR3. This rearrangement joins TRBV12-3 or TRBV12-4 to TRBJ2-7; D may be TRBD2 (5 bases). Between the trimmed V and J ends, which lost 5 bases and 4 bases, there was a span of 9 bases. This CDR3 region has 12 residues. CDR3 coding DNA: TGTGCCAGCAGTCCGGACTCATACGAGCAGTACTTC. It specifies CASSPDSYEQYF.

V and J are TRBV7-2 and TRBJ2-1; the D is unclear. V dropped 0 bases and J dropped 0 bases, with 12 bases sitting between them. Germline V gives CDR1 SGHTA, CDR2 FQGNSA. CDR3 length equals 17 residues. The CDR3 region has the DNA TGTGCCAGCAGCTTAGCCCATCAACTCCGCTCCTACAATGAGCAGTTCTTC. This sequence encodes CASSLAHQLRSYNEQFF.